These 26 T cell receptor beta chains originate from one sample sequenced in a study of cytomegalovirus exposure and HLA in healthy donors. PCR employed 60 Vbeta and 13 Jbeta primers. Libraries were prepared by immunoSEQ multiplex PCR; TCRdb keeps only in-frame clonotypes and omits some of them. The data contain approximately 100,000 clones, more than 70% of them singletons. Sequencing used PBMCs. These receptors were obtained from a man aged 25 to 45 in good health and CMV-seronegative.

The V call is TRBV19, the J call TRBJ2-1, with D uncertain. Per the germline V gene, CDR1 is LNHDA and CDR2 is SQIVND (reference sequence). V lost 6 bases, J lost 6 bases, and 6 bases lay in between. The CDR3 contains 11 residues. CDR3 coding DNA: TGTGCCAGTAGATCCGTCAATGAGCAGTTCTTC. Amino acids: CASRSVNEQFF.

DNA of the CDR3: TGTGCCAGCAGCTTGTACAGCAGGGGGGAGACCCAGTACTTC. It specifies CASSLYSRGETQYF. The chain has TRBV5-6 and TRBJ2-5, with 7 bases aligning to TRBD1. The CDR3 totals 14 residues. Germline CDR1 reads SGHDT; CDR2 reads YYEEEE. V lost 1 base, J lost 5 bases, and 5 bases stayed unmatched.

J is TRBJ2-1 and V is TRBV20-1; TRBD2 aligns across 8 bases. The J segment lost 8 bases and the V segment lost 3 bases, leaving 0 bases of the junction unmatched. The CDR3 covers 11 residues. Germline V gives CDR1 DFQATT, CDR2 SNEGSKA (reference sequence). CDR3 region: CSASGRDEQFF. DNA for the CDR3: TGCAGTGCTAGCGGGAGGGATGAGCAGTTCTTC.

In its sample, this clone was seen once. This chain uses TRBV30 with TRBJ2-7; tentatively, D is TRBD1 (6 bases). From germline, CDR1 is GTSNPN and CDR2 SVGIG (reference sequence). The length of the CDR3 is 13 residues. Trimming took 2 bases from V and 6 from J, leaving 14 bases between them. The CDR3 loop is CAWSLGARSEQYF. The CDR3 DNA is TGTGCCTGGAGTTTGGGGGCTCGTTCCGAGCAGTACTTC.

This rearrangement joins TRBV5-4 to TRBJ2-2, with D maybe TRBD1 (5 bases). Germline V gene sequence: CDR1 SGHNT, CDR2 YYREEE (reference sequence). V was pared by 3 bases and J by 3 bases, with 6 bases between. The CDR3 consists of 13 residues. CDR3 loop: CASSSTDTGELFF. The DNA of the CDR3 is TGTGCCAGCAGCTCGACAGACACCGGGGAGCTGTTTTTT.

The chain joins TRBV28 to TRBJ2-1; TRBD2 might be the D (6 bases). The V end lost 10 bases, the J end lost 0 bases, and 19 bases lay between the germline ends. The V gene's germline CDR1 is MDHEN and CDR2 SYDVKM. The CDR3 is 16 amino acids. CDR3 nucleotide sequence: TGTGCCATCACCTCACCGGCGGGATTCTCCTACAATGAGCAGTTCTTC. It codes for CAITSPAGFSYNEQFF.

This clone has a handful of counts. This sequence joins TRBV7-8 and TRBJ1-5, with TRBD1 as a possible D gene (5 bases). Trimming took off 1 base at V and 3 bases at J, with 10 bases between the two ends. This CDR3 comprises 15 residues. The germline V gene has CDR1 SGHVS and CDR2 FQNEAQ. The CDR3 reads CASSLVDRFNQPQHF. The CDR3 DNA follows: TGTGCCAGCAGCTTAGTTGACAGATTCAATCAGCCCCAGCATTTT.

The chain uses TRBV6-1 and TRBJ2-5; 9 nucleotides agree with TRBD1. Germline V gene data show CDR1 as MNHNS and CDR2 as SASEGT. This CDR3 comprises 17 residues. Germline trimming cut 0 bases from V and 5 bases from J; bases unmatched to any gene: 10. Here the CDR3 reads CASSEAGAGTGSETQYF. As DNA, the CDR3 is TGTGCCAGCAGTGAAGCGGGGGCCGGGACAGGGTCGGAGACCCAGTACTTC.

V is TRBV2 and J is TRBJ1-1; D not certain. Germline CDR1 is SNHLY and CDR2 is FYNNEI. With 6 bases removed from V and 4 bases from J, the gap between germline ends came to 18 bases. The CDR3 is made up of 15 amino acids. As DNA, the CDR3 is TGTGCCAGCAGGGTAACACATCAAGTTCCCACTGAAGCTTTCTTT. Its translation is CASRVTHQVPTEAFF.

This sequence joins TRBV5-4 and TRBJ2-1, with TRBD2 as a possible D gene (5 bases). The CDR3 is 15 residues long. V lost 4 bases and J 1 base, leaving 12 bases between the germline ends. Per the germline V gene, CDR1 is SGHNT and CDR2 is YYREEE (reference sequence). The CDR3 reads CASSRSSRSYNEQFF. In nucleotides, the CDR3 is TGTGCCAGCAGCCGGTCTAGCAGGTCCTACAATGAGCAGTTCTTC.

This rearrangement joins TRBV28 to TRBJ1-2; D perhaps matches TRBD1 (6 bases). The CDR3 has 13 amino acids. V gave up 4 bases and J gave up 4 bases, with 10 bases separating them. Germline V lookup: CDR1 MDHEN, CDR2 SYDVKM. CDR3 sequence: CASSSQGPYGYTF. CDR3 in DNA: TGTGCCAGCAGTTCACAGGGACCCTATGGCTACACCTTC.

V usage is TRBV19 and J usage is TRBJ2-5; 7 bases are shared with TRBD1. V dropped 6 bases and J dropped 5; count of bases not matched to a gene: 9. This CDR3 comprises 14 residues. CDR1 LNHDA and CDR2 SQIVND come from the germline V gene (reference sequence). The CDR3, as DNA: TGTGCCAGTAGCAAGGGACAGAGGCTTGAGACCCAGTACTTC. Residues: CASSKGQRLETQYF.

A word on this clone: Other DNA sequences within the sample encode an identical CDR3. V usage is TRBV29-1 and J usage is TRBJ1-5; 9 nucleotides agree with TRBD1. V dropped 2 bases and J dropped 2; count of bases not matched to a gene: 1. Germline assignment: CDR1 SQVTM and CDR2 ANQGSEA. The CDR3 sequence is 14 residues long. CDR3 protein: CSVETGGGNQPQHF. DNA for the CDR3: TGCAGCGTTGAAACAGGGGGCGGCAATCAGCCCCAGCATTTT.

The V gene is TRBV29-1, the J gene TRBJ1-4; D not resolved. This CDR3 is 12 amino acids long. V lost 4 bases and J 4 bases, leaving 7 bases between the germline ends. Germline-derived CDR1 and CDR2 are SQVTM and ANQGSEA. CDR3 DNA: TGCAGCGTTGTTACAGTTAATGAAAAACTGTTTTTT. It yields the protein CSVVTVNEKLFF. Together with reference TRBV29-1 and TRBJ1-4, the CDR3 gives the full variable domain: SAVISQKPSRDICQRGTSLTIQCQVDSQVTMMFWYRQQPGQSLTLIATANQGSEATYESGFVIDKFPISRPNLTFSTLTVSNMSPEDSSIYLCSVVTVNEKLFFGSGTQLSVL.

V is TRBV30 and J is TRBJ2-1, with no clear D. This CDR3 region has 13 residues. Germline V gene sequence: CDR1 GTSNPN, CDR2 SVGIG (reference sequence). Trimming removed 1 base from V and 7 bases from J, with 11 bases in between. CDR3: CAWSAPGWNEQFF. For the CDR3, the DNA is TGTGCCTGGAGTGCCCCAGGCTGGAATGAGCAGTTCTTC.

This chain uses TRBV30 with TRBJ2-2, with TRBD1 as a possible D gene (5 bases). CDR1 is GTSNPN and CDR2 is SVGIG in the germline V gene (reference sequence). The CDR3 is made up of 15 amino acids. V dropped 4 bases and J dropped 6 bases, with 18 bases sitting between them. CDR3 in amino acids: CAWTGVVEGAGELFF. CDR3 nucleotides: TGTGCCTGGACTGGGGTTGTTGAAGGGGCCGGGGAGCTGTTTTTT.

In this sample, this clone turned up a few times. V usage is TRBV6-5 and J usage is TRBJ2-7, with D perhaps TRBD1 (6 bases). The CDR3 has 14 residues. Trimming took 8 bases from V and 0 from J, leaving 14 bases between them. CDR1 and CDR2 from the germline V gene are MNHEY and SVGAGI. The DNA of the CDR3 is TGTGCCAGCTCTTCAGGGGTGGCCTCCTACGAGCAGTACTTC. Translation: CASSSGVASYEQYF.

The gene calls are TRBV4-3 and TRBJ1-2; 10 bases align to TRBD1. This CDR3 contains 15 residues. Trimming removed 4 bases from V and 4 bases from J; junction bases left unmatched: 6. From germline, CDR1 is LGHNA and CDR2 YSLEER. The CDR3 DNA reads TGCGCCAGCAGCCGAGGGACAGGGGTTTCCTATGGCTACACCTTC. Its translation: CASSRGTGVSYGYTF.

This chain joins TRBV28 and TRBJ1-2, with D perhaps matching TRBD1 (5 bases). The CDR3 loop spans 15 amino acids. CDR1 is MDHEN, CDR2 SYDVKM, per germline. V dropped 7 bases and J dropped 2 bases, with 17 bases sitting between them. The CDR3 protein is CASTPGSFRNYGYTF. In nucleotides, the CDR3 is TGTGCCAGCACCCCAGGGTCATTTCGGAACTATGGCTACACCTTC.

The chain carries TRBV14 and TRBJ1-2, with D tentatively TRBD1 (5 bases). V shed 1 base and J shed 4 bases, with 16 bases lying between them. Germline V gene sequence: CDR1 SGHDN, CDR2 FVKESK. This CDR3 contains 16 residues. The CDR3 DNA is TGTGCCAGCAGCCAAGTTCAGGGTGTTCGAGGCTATGGCTACACCTTC. This encodes CASSQVQGVRGYGYTF.

The V and J genes are TRBV30 and TRBJ1-2; D perhaps matches TRBD1 (6 bases). V was trimmed by 3 bases and J by 4 bases, leaving 15 bases between them. From germline, CDR1 is GTSNPN and CDR2 SVGIG (reference sequence). This CDR3 has 14 amino acids. This CDR3 reads CAWSQRNRVYGYTF. In nucleotides, the CDR3 is TGTGCCTGGAGCCAAAGGAACAGGGTCTATGGCTACACCTTC.

The chain recombines TRBV7-6 with TRBJ1-1; the D is unclear. The CDR3 runs 14 residues. V lost 5 bases to trimming and J lost 4 bases, with 14 bases between them. Germline V lookup: CDR1 SGHVS, CDR2 FNYEAQ. The CDR3 DNA reads as TGTGCCAGCAGCGACCGCGGGTGGAGCACTGAAGCTTTCTTT. It is translated as CASSDRGWSTEAFF.

The chain is built from TRBV7-2 and TRBJ2-1; 14 bases map to TRBD2. The CDR3 contains 16 residues. The ends lost 4 bases at V and 12 bases at J; junction bases unmatched: 11. The germline V gene encodes CDR1 SGHTA and CDR2 FQGNSA. The CDR3, as DNA: TGTGCCAGCAGCTCCTCACCGGGACTAGCGGGAGTCGGGCAGTTCTTC. Translation gives CASSSSPGLAGVGQFF.

The J gene is TRBJ1-1, the V gene TRBV5-6; tentatively, D is TRBD1 (5 bases). Deletions cut 2 bases from V and 8 bases from J, with 10 bases between. Germline loops: CDR1 SGHDT, CDR2 YYEEEE. This CDR3 is built from 12 residues. This CDR3 reads CASSLVQAEAFF. The CDR3 DNA is TGTGCCAGCAGCTTAGTACAGGCAGAAGCTTTCTTT. Drawing the rest from reference TRBV5-6 and TRBJ1-1, the complete variable domain is DAGVTQSPTHLIKTRGQQVTLRCSPKSGHDTVSWYQQALGQGPQFIFQYYEEEERQRGNFPDRFSGHQFPNYSSELNVNALLLGDSALYLCASSLVQAEAFFGQGTRLTVV.

This clone was recorded only once. The rearrangement links TRBV4-2 to TRBJ2-7, with D tentatively TRBD1 (6 bases). The CDR3 totals 15 residues. The ends were cut back, 2 bases at V and 3 bases at J, with 14 bases in the middle. Per the germline V gene, CDR1 is LGHNA and CDR2 is YNFKEQ. The CDR3 is CASSQRTGSGYEQYF. The CDR3 nucleotides read TGTGCCAGCAGCCAACGTACAGGGAGCGGCTACGAGCAGTACTTC.

The chain combines TRBV29-1 with TRBJ2-7; 13 nucleotides match TRBD2. CDR1 is SQVTM and CDR2 is ANQGSEA in the germline V gene. With V trimmed by 6 bases and J by 6 bases, 11 bases remained unmatched. This CDR3 is 15 amino acids long. The CDR3 DNA follows: TGCAGCGTCGCAACTAGACTAGCGGGAGGCAGCGAGCAGTACTTC. This translates into CSVATRLAGGSEQYF.